This T cell receptor beta chain was sequenced in a study of OX40 agonist ivuxolimab in advanced cancers. Across the whole study: Dose-escalation subjects each had hepatocellular carcinoma, melanoma, renal cell or head and neck cancer.

Measured with immunoSEQ multiplex PCR; TCRdb has only the in-frame clones, and not every one. The top ten clones hold around 6.5% of a sample with 69,000 or so clones, roughly nine tenths of them seen once. Patients were ineligible given autoimmune disease history or systemic immunosuppression. This CDR3 region has 15 residues. Germline CDR1 and CDR2: SGHTA and FQGNSA. Trimming cost V 7 bases and J 0 bases, with 15 bases left between them. The chain links TRBV7-2 to TRBJ1-1, with D uncertain. The receptor's source is an adult with an advanced solid tumor such as melanoma, head and neck, liver or kidney cancer. This specimen consisted of CD4+ or CD8+ T cells sorted from blood, obtained in a trial of the OX40 agonist ivuxolimab. Here the CDR3 reads CASTPLGFMNTEAFF. CDR3 bases: TGTGCCAGCACCCCCCTAGGGTTCATGAACACTGAAGCTTTCTTT. The complete variable domain, with remaining parts taken from reference TRBV7-2 and TRBJ1-1, reads GAGVSQSPSNKVTEKGKDVELRCDPISGHTALYWYRQSLGQGLEFLIYFQGNSAPDKSGLPSDRFSAERTGGSVSTLTIQRTQQEDSAVYLCASTPLGFMNTEAFFGQGTRLTVV.